Sequencing of this T cell receptor beta chain was carried out in a study of OX40 agonist ivuxolimab in advanced cancers. Regarding the study in general: Ivuxolimab was a fully human IgG2 agonistic monoclonal antibody targeting the costimulatory receptor OX40 (CD134). Partial responses occurred in three dose-escalation patients: two with cutaneous melanoma and one with hepatocellular carcinoma. Of the 50 to 55 patients in dose escalation, about 20 had hepatocellular carcinoma, some 15 had melanoma, 9 had renal cell carcinoma and 9 had head and neck cancer. Patients were allowed to have had prior anti-PD-1, anti-PD-L1 or anti-CTLA-4 therapy, and approximately 40% of the dose-escalation patients had previously received checkpoint inhibitors. Peripheral TCRbeta sequencing aimed to test whether ivuxolimab altered TCR sequence diversity and caused clonal T-cell expansion. In the dose-escalation cohort, approximately 82% of patients were male, and the mean age was approximately 55 years, with a range of about 23 to 80. Intravenous ivuxolimab was administered to patients every 2 weeks at six dose levels: 0.01, 0.1, 0.3, 1.5, 3 and 10 mg/kg. The paper reports the monotherapy dose-escalation portion (N of about 54 patients) of the phase I ivuxolimab trial. General findings and caveats noted by the study authors: Low levels of normalized T-cell clonal expansion were also shown by some nonresponding patients. The antigen specificity of the clonally expanded peripheral T cells was not determined. After ivuxolimab, expanded clones were on average more numerous among CD8+ T cells than among CD4+ T cells. At doses of 0.1 to 3.0 mg/kg, clonal expansion of both CD4+ and CD8+ T cells in blood was seen between baseline and week 6. In the 0.1-3.0 mg/kg groups, partial responders had among the lowest normalized peripheral clonal expansion, particularly in CD8+ T cells.

V drops 0 bases and J drops 2 bases, leaving 8 bases in between. The CDR3 measures 14 amino acids from cysteine to phenylalanine. This entry keeps only the CDR3 DNA: 42 bases, framed from base 1. Sequences SGHVS (CDR1) and FNYEAQ (CDR2) are obtained from the germline V gene. For this clone: The specificity of this receptor is unknown. No base quality values were provided; no much bigger clone lies one nucleotide off.

For sequencing of the TCRbeta CDR3 region, genomic DNA was extracted from the sorted cells. The immunoSEQ Assay was used to sequence the TCRbeta CDR3 regions. The source is immuneACCESS, and TCRdb retained only in-frame sequences with V and J called. Part of the clones is not carried over; for the studies checked, unresolved V genes explain less than half of this, and the remainder is unexplained. Counted in this sample were some 98,000 clones; roughly nine tenths of them appeared once. 0.3% to 0.4% of the sample comes from the top ten. Patients with autoimmune disease history or receiving systemic immunosuppression were excluded from the trial. Peripheral blood for TCR sequencing was collected from all dose cohorts at baseline, on cycle 4 day 1, and on cycle 7 day 1. The samples were drawn from a first-in-human, open-label, multicenter phase I dose-escalation trial of ivuxolimab. Adults with locally advanced or metastatic head and neck squamous cell, hepatocellular, melanoma or renal cell carcinoma were enrolled in the trial. Before TCR sequencing, CD4+ T cells and CD8+ T cells were sorted from peripheral blood as separate populations.

The material was CD4+ or CD8+ T cells sorted from blood, obtained in a trial of the OX40 agonist ivuxolimab. This TCR came from an adult with an advanced solid tumor such as melanoma, head and neck, liver or kidney cancer. The chain is encoded by TRBV7-6 joined to TRBJ2-7; the D gene is perhaps TRBD1, on 6 matching bases. Here is the DNA: TGTGCCAGCAGCTTAGCGGGGGCCCCCTACGAGCAGTACTTC. It encodes CASSLAGAPYEQYF.